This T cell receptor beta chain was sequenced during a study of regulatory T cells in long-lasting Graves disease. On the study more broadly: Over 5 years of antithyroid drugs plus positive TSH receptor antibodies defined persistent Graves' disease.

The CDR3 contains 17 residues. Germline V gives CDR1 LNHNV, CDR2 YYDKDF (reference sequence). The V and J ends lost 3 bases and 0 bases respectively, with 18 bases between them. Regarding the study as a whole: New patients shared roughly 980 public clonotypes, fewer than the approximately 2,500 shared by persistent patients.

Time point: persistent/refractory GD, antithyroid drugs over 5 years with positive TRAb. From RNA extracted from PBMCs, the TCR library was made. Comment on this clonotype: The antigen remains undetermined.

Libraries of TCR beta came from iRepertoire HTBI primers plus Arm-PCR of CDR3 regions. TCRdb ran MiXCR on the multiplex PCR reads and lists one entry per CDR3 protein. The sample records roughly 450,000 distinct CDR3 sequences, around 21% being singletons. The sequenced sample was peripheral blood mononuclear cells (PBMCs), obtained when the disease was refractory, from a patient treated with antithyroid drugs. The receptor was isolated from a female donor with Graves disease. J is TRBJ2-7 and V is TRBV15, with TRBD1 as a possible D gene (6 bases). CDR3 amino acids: CATSSGARQGSSYEQYF. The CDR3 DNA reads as TGTGCCACCAGCAGCGGGGCCAGGCAGGGGAGCTCCTACGAGCAGTACTTC.